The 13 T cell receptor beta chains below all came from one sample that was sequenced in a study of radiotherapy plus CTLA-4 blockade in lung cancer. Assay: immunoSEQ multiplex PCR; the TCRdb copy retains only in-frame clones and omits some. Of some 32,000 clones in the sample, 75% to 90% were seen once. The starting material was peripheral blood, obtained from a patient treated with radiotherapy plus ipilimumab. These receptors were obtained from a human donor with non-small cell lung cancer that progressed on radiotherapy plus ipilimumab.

CDR3 sequence (DNA): TGTGCCAGCAGCTTGCGGGGGGGGATGAACACTGAAGCTTTCTTT. This sequence encodes CASSLRGGMNTEAFF. The chain links TRBV5-4 to TRBJ1-1; tentative D call: TRBD1 (5 bases). CDR1 and CDR2 (germline): SGHNT, YYREEE (reference sequence). The V and J ends lost 1 base and 0 bases respectively, with 10 bases between them. The CDR3 consists of 15 residues.

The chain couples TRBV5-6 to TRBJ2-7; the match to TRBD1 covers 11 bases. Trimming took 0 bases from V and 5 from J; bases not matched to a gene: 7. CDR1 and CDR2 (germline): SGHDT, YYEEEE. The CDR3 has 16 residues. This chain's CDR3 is CASSLVTDRGLHEQYF. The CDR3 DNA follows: TGTGCCAGCAGCTTGGTAACGGACAGGGGGCTCCACGAGCAGTACTTC.

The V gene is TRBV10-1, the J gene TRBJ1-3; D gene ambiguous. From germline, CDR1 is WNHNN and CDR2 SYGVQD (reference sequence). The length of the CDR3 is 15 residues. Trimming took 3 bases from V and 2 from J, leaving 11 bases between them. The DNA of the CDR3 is TGCGCCAGCAGTGAAGCGCGAGCTCCTGGAAACACCATATATTTT. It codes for CASSEARAPGNTIYF.

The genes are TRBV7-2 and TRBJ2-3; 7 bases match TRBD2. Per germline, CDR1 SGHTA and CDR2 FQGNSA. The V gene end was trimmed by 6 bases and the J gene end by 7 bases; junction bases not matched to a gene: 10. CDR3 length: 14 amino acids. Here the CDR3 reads CASSAAGVFYTQYF. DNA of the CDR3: TGTGCCAGCAGTGCGGCGGGGGTATTCTATACGCAGTATTTT.

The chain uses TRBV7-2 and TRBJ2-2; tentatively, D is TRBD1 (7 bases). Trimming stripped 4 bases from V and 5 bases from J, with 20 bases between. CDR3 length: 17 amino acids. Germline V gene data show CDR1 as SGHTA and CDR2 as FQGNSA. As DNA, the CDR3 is TGTGCCAGCAGCTCCCCGCCAGGGGGGAGTGGAACCGGGGAGCTGTTTTTT. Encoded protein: CASSSPPGGSGTGELFF. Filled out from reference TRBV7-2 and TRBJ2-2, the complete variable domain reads GAGVSQSPSNKVTEKGKDVELRCDPISGHTALYWYRQSLGQGLEFLIYFQGNSAPDKSGLPSDRFSAERTGGSVSTLTIQRTQQEDSAVYLCASSSPPGGSGTGELFFGEGSRLTVL.

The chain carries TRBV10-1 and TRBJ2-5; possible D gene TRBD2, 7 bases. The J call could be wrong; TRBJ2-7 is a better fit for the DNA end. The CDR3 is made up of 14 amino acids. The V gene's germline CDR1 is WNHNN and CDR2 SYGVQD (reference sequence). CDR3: CASSDRGGGDEQYF. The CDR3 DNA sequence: TGCGCCAGCAGTGATCGAGGAGGGGGGGACGAGCAGTACTTC.

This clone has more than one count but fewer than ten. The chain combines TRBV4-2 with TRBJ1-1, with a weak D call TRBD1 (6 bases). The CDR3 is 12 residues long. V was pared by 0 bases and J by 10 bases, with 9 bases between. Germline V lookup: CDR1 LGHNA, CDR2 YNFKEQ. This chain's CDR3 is CASSQEQGVAFF. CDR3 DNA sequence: TGTGCCAGCAGCCAAGAACAGGGAGTAGCTTTCTTT.

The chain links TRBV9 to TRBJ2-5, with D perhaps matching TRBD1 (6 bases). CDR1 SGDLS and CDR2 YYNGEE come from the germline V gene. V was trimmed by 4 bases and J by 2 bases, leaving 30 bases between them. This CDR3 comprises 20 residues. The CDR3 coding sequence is TGTGCCAGCAGCCCTAAACACCCCGGGACACTGACCTACCCGCAAGAGACCCAGTACTTC. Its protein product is CASSPKHPGTLTYPQETQYF.

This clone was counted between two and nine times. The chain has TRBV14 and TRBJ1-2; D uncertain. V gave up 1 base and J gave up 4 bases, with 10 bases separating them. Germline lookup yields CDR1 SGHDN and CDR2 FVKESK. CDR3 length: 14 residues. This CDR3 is CASSQVAISYGYTF. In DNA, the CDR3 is TGTGCCAGCAGCCAAGTGGCCATAAGCTATGGCTACACCTTC.

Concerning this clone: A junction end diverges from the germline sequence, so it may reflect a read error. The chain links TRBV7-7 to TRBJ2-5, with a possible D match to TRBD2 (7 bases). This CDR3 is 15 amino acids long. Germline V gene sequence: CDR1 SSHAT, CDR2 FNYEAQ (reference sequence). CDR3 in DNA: TGTGCTAGCAGCCGGGACACGGGGGGCCAAGAGACCCAGTACTTC. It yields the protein CASSRDTGGQETQYF. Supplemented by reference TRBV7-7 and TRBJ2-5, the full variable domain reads GAGVSQSPRYKVTKRGQDVTLRCDPISSHATLYWYQQALGQGPEFLTYFNYEAQPDKSGLPSDRFSAERPEGSISTLTIQRTEQRDSAMYRCASSRDTGGQETQYFGPGTRLLVL.

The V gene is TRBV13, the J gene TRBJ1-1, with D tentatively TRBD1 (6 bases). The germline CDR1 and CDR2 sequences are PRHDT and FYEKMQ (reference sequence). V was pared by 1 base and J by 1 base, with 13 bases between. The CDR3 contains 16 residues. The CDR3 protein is CASSLARGHQNTEAFF. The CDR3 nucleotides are TGTGCCAGCAGCTTAGCCCGGGGACATCAGAACACTGAAGCTTTCTTT.

The chain's CDR3 is CASSPWSTPQETQYF. In DNA form, the CDR3 reads TGTGCCAGCAGCCCTTGGTCCACTCCACAAGAGACCCAGTACTTC. This sequence joins TRBV4-2 and TRBJ2-5; D ambiguous. Germline CDR1 is LGHNA and CDR2 is YNFKEQ. V was shortened by 4 bases and J by 2 bases, with 14 bases between the two germline ends. The CDR3 extends over 15 amino acids.

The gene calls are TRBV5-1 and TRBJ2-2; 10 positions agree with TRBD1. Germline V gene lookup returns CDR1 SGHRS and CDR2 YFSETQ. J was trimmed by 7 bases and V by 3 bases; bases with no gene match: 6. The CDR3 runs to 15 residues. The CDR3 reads CASSYGQGDGGELFF. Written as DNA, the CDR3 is TGCGCCAGCAGCTACGGACAGGGGGATGGCGGGGAGCTGTTTTTT.